This T cell receptor beta chain was recorded in a study of identical twins. Study-wide results and caveats: Twins' excess sharing was less marked for out-of-frame beta sequences. Invariant MAIT and iNKT cells are populations that could partly confound zero-insertion analyses. Carriage of fewer insertions was seen in abundant cord blood beta clonotypes, whereas memory repertoires showed none.

About this clonotype: Its antigen is unidentified.

The V gene's germline CDR1 is MNHEY and CDR2 SVGEGT. Deletions cut 5 bases from V and 11 bases from J, with 21 bases between. The CDR3 runs 14 residues. MiXCR was run by TCRdb on the 5' RACE reads, yielding one entry per CDR3 protein. In the table there are about 220,000 distinct CDR3 sequences, roughly 10% of which are singletons. The TCR originated in a woman in her late teens or twenties in good health. Sequencing input: memory (CD45RO+) T cells sorted from blood. V gene TRBV6-2 or TRBV6-3 combines with J gene TRBJ1-1, with no clear D. CDR3 nucleotide sequence: TGTGCCAGCAGTCAAAATAAAGGACTGTCCCCGGCTTTCTTT. Translation gives CASSQNKGLSPAFF.